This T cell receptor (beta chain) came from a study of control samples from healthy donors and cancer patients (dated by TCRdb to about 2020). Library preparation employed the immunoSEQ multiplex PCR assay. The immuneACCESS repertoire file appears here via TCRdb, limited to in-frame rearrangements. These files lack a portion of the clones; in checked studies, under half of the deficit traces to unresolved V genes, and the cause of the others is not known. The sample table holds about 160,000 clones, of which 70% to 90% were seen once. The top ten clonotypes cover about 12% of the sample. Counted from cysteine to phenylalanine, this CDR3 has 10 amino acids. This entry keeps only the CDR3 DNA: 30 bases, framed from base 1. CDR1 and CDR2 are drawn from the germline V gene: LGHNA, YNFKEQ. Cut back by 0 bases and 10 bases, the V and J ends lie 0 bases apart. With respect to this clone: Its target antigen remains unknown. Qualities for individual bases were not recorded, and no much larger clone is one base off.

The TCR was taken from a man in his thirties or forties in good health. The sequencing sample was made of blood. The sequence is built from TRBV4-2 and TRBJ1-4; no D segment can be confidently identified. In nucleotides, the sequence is TGTGCCAGCAGCCAAGAAAAACTGTTTTTT. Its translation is CASSQEKLFF.